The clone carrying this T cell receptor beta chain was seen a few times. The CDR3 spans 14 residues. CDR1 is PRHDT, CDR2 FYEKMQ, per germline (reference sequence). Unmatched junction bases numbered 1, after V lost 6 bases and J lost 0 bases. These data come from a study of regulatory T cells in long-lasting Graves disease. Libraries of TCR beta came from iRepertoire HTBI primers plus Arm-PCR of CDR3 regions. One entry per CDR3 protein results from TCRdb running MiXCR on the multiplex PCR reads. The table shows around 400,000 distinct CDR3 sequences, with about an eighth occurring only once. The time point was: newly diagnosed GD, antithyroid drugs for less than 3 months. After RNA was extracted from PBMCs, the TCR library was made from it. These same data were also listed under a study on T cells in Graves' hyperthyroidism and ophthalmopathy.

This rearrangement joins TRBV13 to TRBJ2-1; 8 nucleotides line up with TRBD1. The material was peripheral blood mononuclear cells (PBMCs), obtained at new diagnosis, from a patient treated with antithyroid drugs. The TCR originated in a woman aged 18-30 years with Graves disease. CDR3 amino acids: CASRTGGSYNEQFF. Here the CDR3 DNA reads TGTGCCAGCAGAACAGGGGGCTCCTACAATGAGCAGTTCTTC.